These T cell receptor beta chains were read from a single sample in a study of OX40 agonist ivuxolimab in advanced cancers. Profiled with immunoSEQ multiplex PCR; TCRdb holds only in-frame clones, not every one. The table has about 45,000 clones, 75% to 90% seen once. Here the sequenced sample was CD4+ or CD8+ T cells sorted from blood, taken in a trial of the OX40 agonist ivuxolimab. These receptors came from an adult with an advanced solid tumor such as melanoma, head and neck, liver or kidney cancer. Both conserved end residues are part of each CDR3. D genes are given only for firm matches. Clone size, where shown, is once, few, many, or a class for clones that have expanded.

-,TRBJ2-3,TRBD1,TRBV2,TGTGCCAGCAGTCGGGACAGAAGCACAGATACGCAGTATTTT,CASSRDRSTDTQYF
few,TRBJ2-7,-,TRBV2,TGTGCCAGCAGCCGGGACACGGACTACGAGCAGTACTTC,CASSRDTDYEQYF
-,TRBJ2-1,-,TRBV10-3,TGTGCCATCAGTGAAGCAGGGGCCAATGAGCAGTTCTTC,CAISEAGANEQFF
-,TRBJ1-1,-,TRBV11-2,TGTGCCAGCAGCTTCGTTGAATCTGAAGCTTTCTTT,CASSFVESEAFF
-,TRBJ2-5,TRBD2,TRBV28,TGTGCCAGCAGTCCTGGTAGCGGGCAAGAGACCCAGTACTTC,CASSPGSGQETQYF
-,TRBJ1-1,-,TRBV19,TGTGCCAGTAGTATAGAATTCAAGAACACTGAAGCTTTCTTT,CASSIEFKNTEAFF
-,TRBJ2-7,-,TRBV5-1,TGCGCCAGCAGCCTGGACATTCTGGGCGAGCAGTACTTC,CASSLDILGEQYF
-,TRBJ1-2,TRBD1,TRBV10-3,TGTGCCATCAGGGGACAGGTGTTGGATGGCTACACCTTC,CAIRGQVLDGYTF
once,TRBJ2-3,TRBD2,TRBV7-2,TGTGCCAGCAGCTTAGCCTATCTAGCGGGAGCATCAGATACGCAGTATTTT,CASSLAYLAGASDTQYF
-,TRBJ2-7,-,TRBV19,TGTGCCCAATCGGGGTTAGAGACCTACGAGCAGTACTTC,CAQSGLETYEQYF
-,TRBJ2-5,-,TRBV12-5,TGTGCTAGTGGATGCAGGGTAGGTGGGACCCAGTACTTC,CASGCRVGGTQYF
-,TRBJ2-7,TRBD1,TRBV23-1,TGCGCCAGCAGTCAACTACCCCAGACAGGGTTCAAGGACGAGCAGTACTTC,CASSQLPQTGFKDEQYF
once,TRBJ1-2,-,TRBV10-3,TGTGCCATCAGTGAGTCGACGGCTAACTATGGCTACACCTTC,CAISESTANYGYTF
-,TRBJ1-3,-,TRBV5-1,TGCGCCAGCAGCCGCGAAGGCTCTGGAAACACCATATATTTT,CASSREGSGNTIYF
-,TRBJ2-2,-,TRBV5-1,TGCGCCAGCAGCCCGGGATCTCACACCGGGGAGCTGTTTTTT,CASSPGSHTGELFF
few,TRBJ2-3,-,TRBV10-3,TGTGCCATCAAGACAGACTCAGATACGCAGTATTTT,CAIKTDSDTQYF
once,TRBJ2-3,TRBD2,TRBV4-3,TGCGCCAGCAGCCCCCGGCTAGCGGGAGGGCCAGGGGATACGCAGTATTTT,CASSPRLAGGPGDTQYF
-,TRBJ1-6,-,TRBV7-9,TGTGCCAGCAGCTTAGGAGGGGGAGTCGGTTCACCCCTCCACTTT,CASSLGGGVGSPLHF
-,TRBJ1-1,-,TRBV15,TGTGCCACCAGCAGGGGAGGGGCGTTGAACACTGAAGCTTTCTTT,CATSRGGALNTEAFF
-,TRBJ2-7,TRBD1,TRBV7-2,TGTGCCAGCATCACGCAAGCAGGGGGCGGCGAGCAGTACTTC,CASITQAGGGEQYF
-,TRBJ2-2,-,TRBV27,TGTGCCAGCAGTCCCACATCAAGCACCGGGGAGCTGTTTTTT,CASSPTSSTGELFF
-,TRBJ1-1,-,TRBV4-1,TGCGCCAGCAGCCAAGCAGGATTCTCTGAAGCTTTCTTT,CASSQAGFSEAFF
-,TRBJ1-1,TRBD1,TRBV6-1,TGTGCCAGCAGTGGGACCACAATTCGACAGGGTAGGGGTCGGACTGAAGCTTTCTTT,CASSGTTIRQGRGRTEAFF
-,TRBJ1-1,-,TRBV5-1,TGCGCCAGCAGCTTGGGTGGGCCCCCTGAAGCTTTCTTT,CASSLGGPPEAFF
-,TRBJ2-2,-,TRBV11-2,TGTGCCAGCAGCTTTGGGAATAGCCACGGGGAGCTGTTTTTT,CASSFGNSHGELFF
-,TRBJ1-3,TRBD1,TRBV28,TGTGCCAGCAGAACAGGGGGGGGAAACACCATATATTTT,CASRTGGGNTIYF
-,TRBJ2-7,-,TRBV7-2,TGTGCCAGCAGCAACGGACAGCCCTACGAGCAGTACTTC,CASSNGQPYEQYF
-,TRBJ2-3,-,TRBV5-1,TGCGCCAGCAGCCTTATCTCCACCGGCACGGGAGAAGATACGCAGTATTTT,CASSLISTGTGEDTQYF
-,TRBJ2-1,-,TRBV15,TGTGCCACCAGCGCCAGGGCCTTCTCCTACAATGAGCAGTTCTTC,CATSARAFSYNEQFF
few,TRBJ1-5,TRBD1,TRBV28,TGTGCCAGCAGTTTAATCGCCGCGACAGGGGCAGCCCAGCATTTT,CASSLIAATGAAQHF
-,TRBJ2-2,-,TRBV15,TGTGCCACCAGCATCTTGGGCGGAACCGGGGAGCTGTTTTTT,CATSILGGTGELFF
-,TRBJ2-4,TRBD2,TRBV4-1,TGCGCCAGCAGCCAAGGACTAGCGGGAGATGGCAAAAACATTCAGTACTTC,CASSQGLAGDGKNIQYF